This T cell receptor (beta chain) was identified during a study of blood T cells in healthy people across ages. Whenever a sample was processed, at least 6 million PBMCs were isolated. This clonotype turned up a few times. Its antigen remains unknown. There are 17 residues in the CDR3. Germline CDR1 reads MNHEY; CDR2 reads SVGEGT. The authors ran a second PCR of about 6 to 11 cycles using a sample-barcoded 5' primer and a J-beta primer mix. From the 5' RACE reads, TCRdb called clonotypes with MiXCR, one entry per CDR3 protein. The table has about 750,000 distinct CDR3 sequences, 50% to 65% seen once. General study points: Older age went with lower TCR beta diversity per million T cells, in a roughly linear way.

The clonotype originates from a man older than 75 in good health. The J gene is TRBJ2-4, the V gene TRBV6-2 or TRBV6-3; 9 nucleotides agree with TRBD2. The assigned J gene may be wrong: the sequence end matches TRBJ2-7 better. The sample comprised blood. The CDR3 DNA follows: TGTGCCAGCAGGGGCCCAGGACAGCGGGAGGATACGTACGAGCAGTACTTC. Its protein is CASRGPGQREDTYEQYF.